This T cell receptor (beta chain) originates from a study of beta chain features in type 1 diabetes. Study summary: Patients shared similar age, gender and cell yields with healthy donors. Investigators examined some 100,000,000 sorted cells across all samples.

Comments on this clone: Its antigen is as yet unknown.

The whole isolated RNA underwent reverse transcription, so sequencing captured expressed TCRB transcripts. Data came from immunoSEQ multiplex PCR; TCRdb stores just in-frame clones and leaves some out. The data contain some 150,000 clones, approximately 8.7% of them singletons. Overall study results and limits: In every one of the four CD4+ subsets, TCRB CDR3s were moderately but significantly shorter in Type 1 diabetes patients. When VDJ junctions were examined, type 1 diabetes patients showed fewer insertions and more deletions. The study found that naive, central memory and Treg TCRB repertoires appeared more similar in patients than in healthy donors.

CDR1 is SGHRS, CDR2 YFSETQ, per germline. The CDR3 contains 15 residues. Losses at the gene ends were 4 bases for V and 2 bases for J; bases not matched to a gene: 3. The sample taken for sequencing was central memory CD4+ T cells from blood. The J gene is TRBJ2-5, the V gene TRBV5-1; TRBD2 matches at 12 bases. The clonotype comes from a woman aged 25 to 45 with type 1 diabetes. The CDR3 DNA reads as TGCGCCAGCAGCCGAGGGACTAGCGGGCAAGAGACCCAGTACTTC. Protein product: CASSRGTSGQETQYF.